Listed below are T cell receptor beta chains from one sample, sequenced in a study of read filtering for tumor transcriptome and immune sequencing. One entry per CDR3 protein, called by TCRdb with MiXCR from the reads. The sample lists roughly 25,000 distinct CDR3 sequences, 20% to 25% occurring once. Material for sequencing was a population of CD138-negative cells sorted from bone marrow. These receptors all come from a donor aged 40 or older with multiple myeloma. Both conserved end residues are part of each CDR3. The D gene is left open where the match is weak. Clone size is given for some rows only: seen once, a few or many times, or a class if the clone is expanded.

J gene: TRBJ1-5; V gene: TRBV19; D gene: -; clone size: few; CDR3 DNA: TGTGCCAGTAGTATGATAGGCAGCAATCAGCCCCAGCATTTT; CDR3 protein: CASSMIGSNQPQHF
J gene: TRBJ2-1; V gene: TRBV19; D gene: -; clone size: -; CDR3 DNA: TGTGCCAGTAGTCCCCCAAGCGGGTTGTACAATGAGCAGTTCTTC; CDR3 protein: CASSPPSGLYNEQFF
J gene: TRBJ2-1; V gene: TRBV6-1; D gene: -; clone size: many; CDR3 DNA: TGTGCCAGCAGTGAAAGGGCAAGGGACCAGCAGTTCTTC; CDR3 protein: CASSERARDQQFF
J gene: TRBJ2-1; V gene: TRBV28; D gene: -; clone size: many; CDR3 DNA: TGTGCCAGCAGTCCCTCCCCTACGGTGAGGGCCTACAATGAGCAGTTCTTC; CDR3 protein: CASSPSPTVRAYNEQFF
J gene: TRBJ2-1; V gene: TRBV2; D gene: -; clone size: medium-sized; CDR3 DNA: TGTGCCAGCAGTGTTGGCCAGAGGAATGAGCAGTTCTTC; CDR3 protein: CASSVGQRNEQFF
J gene: TRBJ1-1; V gene: TRBV4-2; D gene: -; clone size: many; CDR3 DNA: TGTGCCAGCAGCCAAGTACTGGAAACTACTGAAGCTTTCTTT; CDR3 protein: CASSQVLETTEAFF
J gene: TRBJ2-2; V gene: TRBV29-1; D gene: TRBD2; clone size: many; CDR3 DNA: TGCAGCGTGTACTTAGGACTAGCGGGAGTTGAGTCCAGAGAGCTCAACACCGGGGAGCTGTTTTTT; CDR3 protein: CSVYLGLAGVESRELNTGELFF
J gene: TRBJ1-4; V gene: TRBV7-7; D gene: TRBD1; clone size: many; CDR3 DNA: TGTGCTAGCAGCCCAGGGACAGGGTCTAATGAAAAACTGTTTTTT; CDR3 protein: CASSPGTGSNEKLFF
J gene: TRBJ1-5; V gene: TRBV2; D gene: -; clone size: many; CDR3 DNA: TGTGCCAGCAGTAGGACTGACCTTAGCAATCAGCCCCAGCATTTT; CDR3 protein: CASSRTDLSNQPQHF
J gene: TRBJ2-7; V gene: TRBV7-9; D gene: TRBD1; clone size: many; CDR3 DNA: TGTGCCAGCAGTCAGGGACAGATCCACAGCTCCTACGAGCAGTACTTC; CDR3 protein: CASSQGQIHSSYEQYF
J gene: TRBJ2-1; V gene: TRBV7-9; D gene: TRBD2; clone size: many; CDR3 DNA: TGTGCCAGCAGCTATACTAGCGGGGCCGGCAATGAGCAGTTCTTC; CDR3 protein: CASSYTSGAGNEQFF
J gene: TRBJ2-1; V gene: TRBV29-1; D gene: -; clone size: many; CDR3 DNA: TGCAGCGCCCAGGACCGGTATGAGCAGTTCTTC; CDR3 protein: CSAQDRYEQFF
J gene: TRBJ2-3; V gene: TRBV20-1; D gene: -; clone size: many; CDR3 DNA: TGCAGTGCTAGGTGGCTAGCGAGTGTGCAGGATACGCAGTATTTT; CDR3 protein: CSARWLASVQDTQYF
J gene: TRBJ2-3; V gene: TRBV28; D gene: -; clone size: many; CDR3 DNA: TGTGCCAGCTGGCTAGGTACGCAGTATTTT; CDR3 protein: CASWLGTQYF
J gene: TRBJ2-3; V gene: TRBV5-4; D gene: -; clone size: many; CDR3 DNA: TGTGCCAGCAGCTTGGAGAGGGCAGATACGCAGTATTTT; CDR3 protein: CASSLERADTQYF
J gene: TRBJ2-7; V gene: TRBV3-1; D gene: TRBD1; clone size: many; CDR3 DNA: TGTGCCAGCAGCTACCGCAGGGGGCGCTTGTACGAGCAGTACTTC; CDR3 protein: CASSYRRGRLYEQYF
J gene: TRBJ2-5; V gene: TRBV7-3; D gene: TRBD2; clone size: many; CDR3 DNA: TGTGCCAGCAGCTTACTTGAGCCTAGCGGGTATTTGTCCCAAGAGACCCAGTACTTC; CDR3 protein: CASSLLEPSGYLSQETQYF
J gene: TRBJ2-1; V gene: TRBV4-1; D gene: -; clone size: many; CDR3 DNA: TGCGCCAGCAGCCAAGCCGCCTTTAGCGGAAGCTCCTACAATGAGCAGTTCTTC; CDR3 protein: CASSQAAFSGSSYNEQFF
J gene: TRBJ1-1; V gene: TRBV28; D gene: TRBD1; clone size: -; CDR3 DNA: TGTGCCAGCAGCCCCGCAGGGGGGAGCACTGAAGCTTTCTTT; CDR3 protein: CASSPAGGSTEAFF
J gene: TRBJ1-1; V gene: TRBV29-1; D gene: -; clone size: many; CDR3 DNA: TGCAGCGCCAATTCAGTGAACACTGAAGCTTTCTTT; CDR3 protein: CSANSVNTEAFF
J gene: TRBJ2-5; V gene: TRBV27; D gene: -; clone size: many; CDR3 DNA: TGTGCCAGCAGTTTCCTGACAGCCAAAGAGACCCAGTACTTC; CDR3 protein: CASSFLTAKETQYF
J gene: TRBJ2-1; V gene: TRBV29-1; D gene: -; clone size: -; CDR3 DNA: TGCAGCGTCTGTAGAGGAACCAATGAGCAGTTCTTC; CDR3 protein: CSVCRGTNEQFF
J gene: TRBJ1-2; V gene: TRBV11-1; D gene: -; clone size: many; CDR3 DNA: TGTGCCAGCAGCCTACAGCTTAACTATGGCTACACCTTC; CDR3 protein: CASSLQLNYGYTF
J gene: TRBJ2-5; V gene: TRBV7-9; D gene: TRBD2; clone size: many; CDR3 DNA: TGTGCCAGCAGCTTGGGCGCGGGAGGGCCCGAAGAGACCCAGTACTTC; CDR3 protein: CASSLGAGGPEETQYF
J gene: TRBJ2-1; V gene: TRBV29-1; D gene: TRBD2; clone size: medium-sized; CDR3 DNA: TGCAGCGTTGAGGCGGGGACTAGCGGGATGTCCTACAATGAGCAGTTCTTC; CDR3 protein: CSVEAGTSGMSYNEQFF